A selection of T cell receptor beta chains follows, all from one sample in a study of blood T cell repertoires in COVID-19. Method: immunoSEQ multiplex PCR; TCRdb's copy keeps in-frame clones and lacks some. This sample has roughly 500,000 clones; approximately 90% occur once, and the top ten carry 1.8%. The sequenced material came from PBMCs or T cells enriched from blood (not recorded which). These receptors originate from a woman between 40 and 50 years old who had recovered from COVID-19. Each CDR3 is given with its conserved first and last residue. The D gene is left open where the match is weak. Size is stated for part of the rows, as once, few or many counts, or as a class when the clone is expanded.

clone_size	v_call	j_call	d_call	cdr3_length	cdr3_nt	cdr3_aa
NA	TRBV24-1	TRBJ2-1	NA	17	TGTGCCACCAGTGACCAAAGCGGGCCGAGCTCCTACAATGAGCAGTTCTTC	CATSDQSGPSSYNEQFF
NA	TRBV24-1	TRBJ2-1	NA	15	TGTGCCACCAGTGATTTTATCGCAGGGTACAATGAGCAGTTCTTC	CATSDFIAGYNEQFF
NA	TRBV9	TRBJ2-7	TRBD1	15	TGTGCCAGCAGCCCAACAGCGGAAAACAGGGGGGAGCAGTACTTC	CASSPTAENRGEQYF
NA	TRBV9	TRBJ1-2	NA	12	TGTGCCAGCAGCGTAGACAGGGACGGCTACACCTTC	CASSVDRDGYTF
NA	TRBV5-1	TRBJ2-1	TRBD2	15	TGCGCCAGCAGCTTGGAAGCGGGAGGTAGAGATGAGCAGTTCTTC	CASSLEAGGRDEQFF
few	TRBV6-5	TRBJ2-7	TRBD1	14	TGTGCCAGCAGTTACGGGGACAGCACCTACGAGCAGTACTTC	CASSYGDSTYEQYF
NA	TRBV7-2	TRBJ2-1	NA	15	TGTGCCAGCAGCTTAGTTTCTACTAGCTCACCTGAGCAGTTCTTC	CASSLVSTSSPEQFF
NA	TRBV13	TRBJ2-7	NA	13	TGTGCCAGCAGCTTACCAGGATTGAACGAGCAGTACTTC	CASSLPGLNEQYF
NA	TRBV6-5	TRBJ1-4	NA	12	TGTGCCAGCAGGTCCAGGGGTGAAAAACTGTTTTTT	CASRSRGEKLFF
NA	TRBV25-1	TRBJ1-4	TRBD1	15	TGTGCCAGCAGTGAAGGACAGGGGCCCAGTGAAAAACTGTTTTTT	CASSEGQGPSEKLFF
once	TRBV7-8	TRBJ2-7	TRBD2	14	TGTGCCAGCAGCCCCCTAGCGGGAGAGCGCGAGCAGTACTTC	CASSPLAGEREQYF
NA	TRBV6-2/TRBV6-3	TRBJ2-7	NA	14	TGTGCCAGCAGCCCGAGGGCCTGGTACGGCGAGCAGTACTTC	CASSPRAWYGEQYF
NA	TRBV6-1	TRBJ1-1	NA	16	TGTGCCAGCAGTGAAGCGCTTCTTGGGGGGAACGGTGAAGCTTTCTTT	CASSEALLGGNGEAFF
NA	TRBV6-5	TRBJ2-7	NA	15	TGTGCCAGCAGTTACTCATCCGCATACACCTACGAGCAGTACTTC	CASSYSSAYTYEQYF
NA	TRBV6-5	TRBJ2-7	TRBD1	13	TGTGCCAGCAAGACAGGGATTCGCTACGAGCAGTACTTC	CASKTGIRYEQYF
once	TRBV4-1	TRBJ2-7	TRBD2	18	TGCGCCAGCAGCCAAGATCCGCCTAGCGGGGGCCTCTCCTACGAGCAGTACTTC	CASSQDPPSGGLSYEQYF
once	TRBV19	TRBJ2-1	NA	18	TGTGCCAGTAGTATAGACACCCTAGCCCGGCTGTCCTACAATGAGCAGTTCTTC	CASSIDTLARLSYNEQFF
NA	TRBV14	TRBJ2-3	NA	12	TGTGCCAGCAGCATCGGAGGAGATACGCAGTATTTT	CASSIGGDTQYF
NA	TRBV24-1	TRBJ2-5	NA	17	TGTGCCACCAGTGATCCGGGCCGAGGGGGTAACGGAGAGACCCAGTACTTC	CATSDPGRGGNGETQYF
NA	TRBV11-2	TRBJ1-1	TRBD1	16	TGTGCCAGCAGCTTGAGGATTGGGACAGGGTCCACTGAAGCTTTCTTT	CASSLRIGTGSTEAFF
NA	TRBV27	TRBJ1-5	TRBD1	14	TGTGCCAGCAGCGACGGGACAGGCCCCCAGCCCCAGCATTTT	CASSDGTGPQPQHF
NA	TRBV25-1	TRBJ2-5	NA	12	TGTGCCAGCAGTCTAGGATCGGAGACCCAGTACTTC	CASSLGSETQYF
NA	TRBV5-1	TRBJ1-6	NA	14	TGCGCCAGCAGCTTGCAACAGGGATCAGCACCCCTCCACTTT	CASSLQQGSAPLHF
NA	TRBV2	TRBJ2-1	TRBD2	16	TGTGCCAGCAGTATCACCGGGACTAGCGGGTTTGGTGAGCAGTTCTTC	CASSITGTSGFGEQFF
NA	TRBV27	TRBJ1-2	TRBD1	13	TGTGCCAGCAGTTGGGGACAGGGGGCCGGCTACACCTTC	CASSWGQGAGYTF
NA	TRBV5-6	TRBJ2-3	NA	16	TGTGCCAGCAGCTTGGGAGGGACACAAATAACAGATACGCAGTATTTT	CASSLGGTQITDTQYF
NA	TRBV19	TRBJ1-5	NA	16	TGTGCCAGTAGTATGGAGGGGTGGTCAGGGAGGCAGCCCCAGCATTTT	CASSMEGWSGRQPQHF
NA	TRBV7-2	TRBJ2-5	TRBD2	17	TGTGCCAGCAGCTCCGGGACTAGCGCCAACTACCAAGAGACCCAGTACTTC	CASSSGTSANYQETQYF
NA	TRBV5-1	TRBJ1-1	NA	14	TGCGCCAGCAGCTTGGGCGCGGCGAACACTGAAGCTTTCTTT	CASSLGAANTEAFF
NA	TRBV29-1	TRBJ1-1	TRBD1	14	TGCAGCGTGGGACAGGGGGCGATAGGCACTGAAGCTTTCTTT	CSVGQGAIGTEAFF
NA	TRBV19	TRBJ2-2	NA	14	TGTGCCAGTACCTCCGTTGAGCTCACCGGGGAGCTGTTTTTT	CASTSVELTGELFF
once	TRBV10-2	TRBJ2-4	NA	15	TGCGCCAGCAGTGAGAAATGGGGCCGCGGTGACATTCAGTACTTC	CASSEKWGRGDIQYF
NA	TRBV11-2	TRBJ1-5	NA	13	TGTGCCAGCAGCTTAGGCGTCGGTCAGCCCCAGCATTTT	CASSLGVGQPQHF
NA	TRBV29-1	TRBJ1-1	NA	13	TGCAGCGTTGAAGACGGAGAGAACACTGAAGCTTTCTTT	CSVEDGENTEAFF
NA	TRBV28	TRBJ2-7	NA	12	TGTGCCAGCAGGTCACAGGGCTACGAGCAGTACTTC	CASRSQGYEQYF
NA	TRBV7-2	TRBJ1-3	TRBD1	15	TGTGCCAGCAGCTTATCGACAGGGGTTGGAAACACCATATATTTT	CASSLSTGVGNTIYF
once	TRBV7-2	TRBJ2-4	TRBD1	16	TGTGCCAGCAGCTCCGGTCCCGGGACAGGGAAAAACATTCAGTACTTC	CASSSGPGTGKNIQYF
NA	TRBV7-9	TRBJ1-5	NA	13	TGTGCCAGCAGTTCTGGAGGCAATCAGCCCCAGCATTTT	CASSSGGNQPQHF
NA	TRBV27	TRBJ1-2	NA	13	TGTGCCAGCAGTTTGGCCCCGGGCTATGGCTACACCTTC	CASSLAPGYGYTF
NA	TRBV5-1	TRBJ2-3	TRBD1	15	TGCGCCAGCTGCTCCGGGACAGGGGGCACAGATACGCAGTATTTT	CASCSGTGGTDTQYF
few	TRBV7-9	TRBJ1-2	NA	17	TGTGCCAGCAGCACAAAGTATTATCGTGACAGGACTGATCGCTACACCTTC	CASSTKYYRDRTDRYTF